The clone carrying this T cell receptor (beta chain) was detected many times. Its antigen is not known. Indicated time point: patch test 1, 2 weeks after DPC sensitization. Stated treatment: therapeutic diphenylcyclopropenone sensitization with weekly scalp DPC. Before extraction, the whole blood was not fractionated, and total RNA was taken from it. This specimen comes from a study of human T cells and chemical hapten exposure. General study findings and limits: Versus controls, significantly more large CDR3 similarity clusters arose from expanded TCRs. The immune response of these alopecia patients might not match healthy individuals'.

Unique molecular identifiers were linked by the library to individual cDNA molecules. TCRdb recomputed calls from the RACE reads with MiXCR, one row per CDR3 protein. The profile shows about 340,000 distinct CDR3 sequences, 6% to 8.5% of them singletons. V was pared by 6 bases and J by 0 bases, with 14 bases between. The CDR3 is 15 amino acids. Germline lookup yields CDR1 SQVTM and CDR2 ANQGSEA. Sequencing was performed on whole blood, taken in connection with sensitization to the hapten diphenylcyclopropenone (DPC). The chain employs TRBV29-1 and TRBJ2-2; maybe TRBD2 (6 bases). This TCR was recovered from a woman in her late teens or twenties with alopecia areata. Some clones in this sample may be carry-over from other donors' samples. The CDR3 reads CSVAGPSSNTGELFF. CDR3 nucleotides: TGCAGCGTCGCGGGACCCTCCTCGAACACCGGGGAGCTGTTTTTT.